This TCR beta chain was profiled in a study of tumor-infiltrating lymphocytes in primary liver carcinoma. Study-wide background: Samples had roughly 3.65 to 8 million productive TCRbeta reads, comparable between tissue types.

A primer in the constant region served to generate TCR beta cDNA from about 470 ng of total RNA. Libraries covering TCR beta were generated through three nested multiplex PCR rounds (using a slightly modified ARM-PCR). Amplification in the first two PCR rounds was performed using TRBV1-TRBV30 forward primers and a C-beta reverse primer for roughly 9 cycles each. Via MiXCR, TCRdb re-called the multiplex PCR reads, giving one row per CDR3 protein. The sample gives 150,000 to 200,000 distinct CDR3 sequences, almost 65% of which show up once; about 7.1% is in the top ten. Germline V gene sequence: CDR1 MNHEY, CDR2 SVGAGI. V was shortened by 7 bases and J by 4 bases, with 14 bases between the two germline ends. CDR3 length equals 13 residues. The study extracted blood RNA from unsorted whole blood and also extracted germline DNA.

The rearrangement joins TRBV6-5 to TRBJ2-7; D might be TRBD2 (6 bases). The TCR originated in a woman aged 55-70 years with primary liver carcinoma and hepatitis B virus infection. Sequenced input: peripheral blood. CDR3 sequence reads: CASTLRDSYEQYF. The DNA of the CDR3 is TGTGCCAGCACGCTAAGGGACTCTTACGAGCAGTACTTC.